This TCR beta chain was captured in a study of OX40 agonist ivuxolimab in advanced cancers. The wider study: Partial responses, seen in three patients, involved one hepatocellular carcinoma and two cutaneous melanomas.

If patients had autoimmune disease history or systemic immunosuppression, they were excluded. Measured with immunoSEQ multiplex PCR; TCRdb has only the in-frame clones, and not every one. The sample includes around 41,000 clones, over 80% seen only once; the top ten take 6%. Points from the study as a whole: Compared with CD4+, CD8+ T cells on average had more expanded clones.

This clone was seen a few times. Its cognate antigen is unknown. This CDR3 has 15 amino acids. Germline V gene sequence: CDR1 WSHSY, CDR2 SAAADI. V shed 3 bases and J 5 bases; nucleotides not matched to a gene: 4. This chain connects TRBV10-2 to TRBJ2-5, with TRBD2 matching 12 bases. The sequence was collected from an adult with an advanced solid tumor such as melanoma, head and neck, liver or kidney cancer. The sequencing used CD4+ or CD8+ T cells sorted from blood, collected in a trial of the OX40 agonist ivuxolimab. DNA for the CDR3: TGCGCCAGCAGTGAACTAGCGGGAGGAGAGGAGACCCAGTACTTC. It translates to CASSELAGGEETQYF.